The 23 T cell receptor beta chains in this list originate from one sample, sequenced in a study of cytomegalovirus exposure and HLA in healthy donors. The table came from immunoSEQ multiplex PCR; TCRdb's copy has only in-frame clones and leaves some out. The data show roughly 76,000 clones, approximately 95% seen once. The sequencing sample was made of PBMCs. All receptors come from a man aged 18 to 30 in good health and CMV-seropositive.

About this clone: Compared with germline, one end of the junction differs, possibly owing to a read error. The chain recombines TRBV7-7 with TRBJ2-5, with TRBD2 matching 14 bases. The CDR3 is made up of 17 amino acids. The germline V gene encodes CDR1 SSHAT and CDR2 FNYEAQ (reference sequence). The CDR3 DNA follows: TGTGCTAGCAGCCGATTCGGGACTAGCGGGAGAGAAGAGACCCAGTACTTC. This encodes CASSRFGTSGREETQYF.

J is TRBJ2-7 and V is TRBV5-4; TRBD1 might be the D (6 bases). The V end lost 4 bases, the J end lost 2 bases, and 16 bases lay between the germline ends. Germline loops: CDR1 SGHNT, CDR2 YYREEE (reference sequence). CDR3 size: 15 residues. CDR3 in amino acids: CASSRSSGQTYEQYF. In DNA form, the CDR3 reads TGTGCCAGCAGCAGGTCCTCTGGACAGACCTACGAGCAGTACTTC.

The V gene is TRBV6-1, the J gene TRBJ2-7; 7 nucleotides line up with TRBD2. The J segment lost 2 bases and the V segment lost 7 bases, leaving 5 bases of the junction unmatched. CDR3 length: 13 amino acids. Germline V gene sequence: CDR1 MNHNS, CDR2 SASEGT. The CDR3 DNA sequence: TGTGCCAGCACCGCTAGCGGAACCTACGAGCAGTACTTC. The encoded protein is CASTASGTYEQYF.

This sequence joins TRBV28 and TRBJ2-3; TRBD1 matches at 12 bases. CDR1 is MDHEN, CDR2 SYDVKM, per germline. V lost 3 bases, J lost 3 bases, and 25 bases stayed unmatched. This CDR3 has 23 residues. The CDR3: CASSFPVGQGAASGSLRTDTQYF. In nucleotides, the CDR3 is TGTGCCAGCAGTTTCCCCGTGGGACAGGGGGCAGCTAGCGGGAGTCTCAGGACAGATACGCAGTATTTT.

The rearrangement joins TRBV10-2 to TRBJ2-7; a possible D gene is TRBD2 (6 bases). V was pared by 8 bases and J by 5 bases, with 19 bases between. This CDR3 region has 14 residues. The germline CDR1 and CDR2 sequences are WSHSY and SAAADI. CDR3 loop: CASATGASFNEQYF. DNA of the CDR3: TGCGCCAGCGCTACGGGAGCTTCATTCAACGAGCAGTACTTC.

The gene calls are TRBV4-1 and TRBJ1-4; TRBD1 aligns across 8 bases. CDR1 and CDR2 from the germline V gene are MGHRA and YSYEKL. After removal of 6 bases from V and 10 bases from J, the junction contained 22 bases not matched to a gene. The CDR3 runs to 18 residues. CDR3 sequence: CASSRIPGQATRGIKLFF. The CDR3 region has the DNA TGCGCCAGCAGTCGAATACCGGGACAGGCCACCCGAGGGATAAAACTGTTTTTT.

The rearrangement uses TRBV5-1 and TRBJ1-5; no clear D. Deletions cut 0 bases from V and 1 base from J, with 8 bases between. From germline, CDR1 is SGHRS and CDR2 YFSETQ. The CDR3 is 15 amino acids. CDR3 sequence (DNA): TGCGCCAGCAGCTTGGCGGGGATGAGCAATCAGCCCCAGCATTTT. Translated, it gives CASSLAGMSNQPQHF.

J is TRBJ2-7 and V is TRBV28; D not resolved. Germline CDR1 and CDR2: MDHEN and SYDVKM. This CDR3 is 12 amino acids long. Trimming stripped 2 bases from V and 5 bases from J, with 7 bases between. The chain's CDR3 is CASSLRVDEQYF. CDR3 nucleotide sequence: TGTGCCAGCAGTTTACGGGTTGACGAGCAGTACTTC. The full variable domain, with the rest looked up from reference TRBV28 and TRBJ2-7, is DVKVTQSSRYLVKRTGEKVFLECVQDMDHENMFWYRQDPGLGLRLIYFSYDVKMKEKGDIPEGYSVSREKKERFSLILESASTNQTSMYLCASSLRVDEQYFGPGTRLTVT.

On this clone itself: The same CDR3 can be traced to other DNA sequences in this sample. This rearrangement joins TRBV5-5 to TRBJ2-7; the D gene is possibly TRBD1 (6 bases). CDR3 length equals 14 residues. Trimming cost V 0 bases and J 2 bases, with 9 bases left between them. Germline loops: CDR1 SGHKS, CDR2 YYEKEE (reference sequence). The DNA for the CDR3 is TGTGCCAGCAGCTTGGGGTCAGGGGCCTACGAGCAGTACTTC. Its protein is CASSLGSGAYEQYF.

The V call is TRBV7-2, the J call TRBJ2-3; 9 bases fit TRBD2. This CDR3 has 16 amino acids. V lost 5 bases, J lost 5 bases, and 11 bases stayed unmatched. Germline values: CDR1 SGHTA, CDR2 FQGNSA. The CDR3 spells CASSPGRREGGDTQYF. For the CDR3, the DNA is TGTGCCAGCAGCCCGGGGCGGCGGGAGGGTGGAGATACGCAGTATTTT.

The chain has TRBV29-1 and TRBJ1-5, with D unclear. The CDR3 runs to 15 residues. Trimming took 7 bases from V and 1 from J, leaving 17 bases between them. Germline assignment: CDR1 SQVTM and CDR2 ANQGSEA. For the CDR3, the DNA is TGCAGCGCAAGGGAGGATGGTGGGAGCAATCAGCCCCAGCATTTT. Translating it yields CSAREDGGSNQPQHF.

This sequence joins TRBV28 and TRBJ1-5; possibly TRBD1 for D (6 bases). The germline CDR1 and CDR2 sequences are MDHEN and SYDVKM. The V end was cut by 4 bases, the J end by 5 bases, with 15 bases between. CDR3 length: 15 residues. CDR3 nucleotides: TGTGCCAGCAGTTCTTTCGGCAGGGGCGATCAGCCCCAGCATTTT. Amino acid sequence: CASSSFGRGDQPQHF.

This sequence joins TRBV5-6 and TRBJ1-4, with 7 bases fitting TRBD1. Unmatched junction bases numbered 7, after V lost 4 bases and J lost 4 bases. This CDR3 is 15 amino acids long. Germline CDR1 is SGHDT and CDR2 is YYEEEE. Here the CDR3 DNA reads TGTGCCAGCAGCATGGGACAGCAATTTAATGAAAAACTGTTTTTT. Its translation: CASSMGQQFNEKLFF.

This chain joins TRBV28 and TRBJ2-1, with D tentatively TRBD2 (5 bases). The germline V and J ends were trimmed by 4 bases and 7 bases, with 11 bases remaining between them. This CDR3 has 13 amino acids. Germline CDR1 reads MDHEN; CDR2 reads SYDVKM. CDR3 nucleotides: TGTGCCAGCAGTTACGGAAGCGGAAATGAGCAGTTCTTC. The encoded protein is CASSYGSGNEQFF.

V is TRBV7-2 and J is TRBJ2-7; 9 bases are a match to TRBD1. V lost 3 bases to trimming and J lost 3 bases; unmatched junction nucleotides: 6. The CDR3 extends over 15 amino acids. The germline V gene has CDR1 SGHTA and CDR2 FQGNSA. The CDR3 spells CASSFSGTGYYEQYF. The CDR3 DNA sequence: TGTGCCAGCAGCTTTTCCGGGACAGGGTACTACGAGCAGTACTTC.

The rearrangement links TRBV7-9 to TRBJ1-1; tentatively, D is TRBD1 (5 bases). This CDR3 has 14 amino acids. V lost 5 bases and J lost 3, with 13 bases in between. Germline CDR1 reads SEHNR; CDR2 reads FQNEAQ (reference sequence). The CDR3 nucleotides are TGTGCCAGCAGCATTTCCAGGGTCGACACTGAAGCTTTCTTT. Protein product: CASSISRVDTEAFF.

This chain connects TRBV25-1 to TRBJ1-1; 8 positions agree with TRBD1. CDR1 is MGHDK and CDR2 is SYGVNS in the germline V gene. The V gene end was trimmed by 5 bases and the J gene end by 3 bases; junction bases not matched to a gene: 8. This CDR3 comprises 15 residues. CDR3: CASSRTTGAYTEAFF. CDR3 in DNA: TGTGCCAGCAGTAGAACGACAGGGGCGTACACTGAAGCTTTCTTT.

This clone was seen a single time. This rearrangement joins TRBV6-6 to TRBJ2-7; no firm D call. V was cut by 7 bases and J by 3 bases, with 16 bases left in between. Looked up from germline, CDR1 is MNHNY and CDR2 is SVGAGI (reference sequence). This CDR3 region has 14 residues. The DNA for the CDR3 is TGTGCCAGCATAGCTACTCGAGCGAGCTACGAGCAGTACTTC. It translates to CASIATRASYEQYF.

This sequence joins TRBV6-6 and TRBJ2-1; 8 nucleotides agree with TRBD2. Germline assignment: CDR1 MNHNY and CDR2 SVGAGI (reference sequence). This CDR3 has 16 residues. V was pared by 6 bases and J by 0 bases, with 7 bases of the junction left unmatched. For the CDR3, the DNA is TGTGCCAGCAGGGGCGGACTAGCCTACTCCTACAATGAGCAGTTCTTC. This gives the protein CASRGGLAYSYNEQFF.

This chain uses TRBV5-6 with TRBJ1-4; D perhaps matches TRBD1 (6 bases). Germline V lookup: CDR1 SGHDT, CDR2 YYEEEE. The CDR3 extends over 14 amino acids. Trimming pared 5 bases from V and 4 bases from J, leaving 12 bases between. The CDR3, as DNA: TGTGCCAGCAGATCTCAGGGGCTTAATGAAAAACTGTTTTTT. It encodes CASRSQGLNEKLFF. The whole variable domain, filled in from reference TRBV5-6 and TRBJ1-4, reads DAGVTQSPTHLIKTRGQQVTLRCSPKSGHDTVSWYQQALGQGPQFIFQYYEEEERQRGNFPDRFSGHQFPNYSSELNVNALLLGDSALYLCASRSQGLNEKLFFGSGTQLSVL.

In this sample, this clone turned up a few times. The chain combines TRBV7-8 with TRBJ2-7; D is perhaps TRBD2 (6 bases). Germline V lookup: CDR1 SGHVS, CDR2 FQNEAQ. This CDR3 is 13 amino acids long. V lost 7 bases and J 0 bases, leaving 10 bases between the germline ends. The CDR3 sequence is CASNRLGSYEQYF. In nucleotides, the CDR3 is TGTGCCAGCAACCGACTAGGCTCCTACGAGCAGTACTTC.

The chain combines TRBV5-5 with TRBJ1-5; 11 bases are shared with TRBD1. V gave up 3 bases and J gave up 4 bases; unmatched junction bases: 6. The CDR3 is 16 residues long. CDR1 SGHKS and CDR2 YYEKEE come from the germline V gene (reference sequence). The CDR3 is CASSWGTGGSNQPQHF. DNA for the CDR3: TGTGCCAGCAGCTGGGGGACAGGGGGTTCAAATCAGCCCCAGCATTTT.

The chain employs TRBV15 and TRBJ1-1, with TRBD1 matching 9 bases. Germline-derived CDR1 and CDR2 are LNHNV and YYDKDF (reference sequence). J gave up 8 bases and V 2 bases, and 3 bases lay outside the gene matches. This CDR3 has 13 amino acids. CDR3 DNA: TGTGCCACCAGCAGACCTGGGACAGGGGAAGCTTTCTTT. Residues: CATSRPGTGEAFF. The complete variable domain, with remaining parts taken from reference TRBV15 and TRBJ1-1, reads DAMVIQNPRYQVTQFGKPVTLSCSQTLNHNVMYWYQQKSSQAPKLLFHYYDKDFNNEADTPDNFQSRRPNTSFCFLDIRSPGLGDTAMYLCATSRPGTGEAFFGQGTRLTVV.